The T cell receptor (beta chain) under discussion was sequenced for a study of T cell repertoires in cytomegalovirus infection. In TCRdb, the reads were re-called with MiXCR into one record per CDR3 protein. Of around 800,000 distinct CDR3 sequences listed, roughly 33% are singletons. Comment on this clonotype: The antigen remains unidentified.

The origin of this receptor is a human donor in good health (CMV status not recorded). Some clones in this sample may be carry-over from other donors' samples. The sequenced sample was cultured CD8+ T cells from PBMCs, obtained from culture after CMV antigen stimulation.

CDR3 amino acids: CASSFPGQIYEQYF. DNA of the CDR3: TGTGCCAGCAGTTTCCCGGGACAAATCTACGAGCAGTACTTC. This chain connects TRBV6-6 to TRBJ2-7, with D possibly TRBD1 on 6 matching bases. Trimming left V 4 bases short and J 3 bases short, with 13 bases between. CDR1 and CDR2 (germline): MNHNY, SVGAGI (reference sequence). This CDR3 is 14 amino acids long.